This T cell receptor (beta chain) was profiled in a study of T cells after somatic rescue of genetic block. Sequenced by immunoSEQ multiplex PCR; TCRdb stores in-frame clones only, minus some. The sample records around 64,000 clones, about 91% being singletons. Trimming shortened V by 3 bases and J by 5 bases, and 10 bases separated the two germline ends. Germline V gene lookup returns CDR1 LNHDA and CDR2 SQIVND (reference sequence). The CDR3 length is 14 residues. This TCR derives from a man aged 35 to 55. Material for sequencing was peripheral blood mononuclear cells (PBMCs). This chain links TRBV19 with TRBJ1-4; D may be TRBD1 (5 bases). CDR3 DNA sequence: TGTGCCAGTAGTATCGGCAGGACAAATGAAAAACTGTTTTTT. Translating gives CASSIGRTNEKLFF.